This is a list of T cell receptor beta chains from one sample in a study of shared clonotypes between healthy human individuals. Assay used: immunoSEQ multiplex PCR; TCRdb lists only in-frame clones, some missing. The data show approximately 2.5 million clones, approximately 92% seen once. Sequences were obtained from naive CD4+ T cells sorted from blood. The source is a man aged 18 to 35 in good health. CDR3s include the opening cysteine and the closing phenylalanine or tryptophan. The D gene is left open where the match is weak. Rows give clone size only sometimes, using once, few, many, or a class for an expanded clone.

v_gene	len	abundance	d_gene	j_gene	CDR3nt	CDR3aa
TRBV9	18	.	TRBD2	TRBJ2-1	TGTGCCAGCAGCGCCAGGACTAGCGGGACCCTCCTCTACAATGAGCAGTTCTTC	CASSARTSGTLLYNEQFF
TRBV7-9	16	.	.	TRBJ1-6	TGTGCCAGCAGCTTAGATTCAGAAGCTTACAATTCACCCCTCCACTTT	CASSLDSEAYNSPLHF
TRBV4-1	18	.	.	TRBJ2-1	TGCGCCAGCAGCCCCCTGGGAGTAGCGAAGGGGACCTACAATGAGCAGTTCTTC	CASSPLGVAKGTYNEQFF
TRBV27	14	.	TRBD1	TRBJ2-1	TGTGCCGTCAGGGGGCAGAGCTCCTACAATGAGCAGTTCTTC	CAVRGQSSYNEQFF
TRBV11-2	15	.	TRBD1	TRBJ2-7	TGTGCCAGCAGCTTTAACAGGGGGCACTCCTACGAGCAGTACTTC	CASSFNRGHSYEQYF
TRBV14	15	.	.	TRBJ1-6	TGTGCCAGCAGCCAACAGGAGGGGAGAAATTCACCCCTCCACTTT	CASSQQEGRNSPLHF
TRBV7-2	12	once	.	TRBJ2-1	TGTGCCAGCAGCCCCAACGTCAATGAGCAGTTCTTC	CASSPNVNEQFF
TRBV27	16	.	TRBD2	TRBJ2-7	TGTGCCAGCAGTTTATTTAGCACTAGCGGGTCCTACGAGCAGTACTTC	CASSLFSTSGSYEQYF
TRBV28	14	.	.	TRBJ1-5	TGTGCCAGCAGTGGTACAGGCGCAGGTCAGCCCCAGCATTTT	CASSGTGAGQPQHF
TRBV5-1	16	.	TRBD2	TRBJ2-1	TGCGCCAGCAGCCCTGTAGCGGGTTTGGGCGACAATGAGCAGTTCTTC	CASSPVAGLGDNEQFF
TRBV7-9	14	once	.	TRBJ1-4	TGTGCCAGTGGGGAGGGAGGGAAATATGAAAAACTGTTTTTT	CASGEGGKYEKLFF
TRBV27	13	once	.	TRBJ1-2	TGTGCCAGCACCACCGCGAACAGCTATGGCTACACCTTC	CASTTANSYGYTF
TRBV30	14	.	.	TRBJ2-1	TGTGCCTGGACAGGGCAGGGGTCCTACAATGAGCAGTTCTTC	CAWTGQGSYNEQFF
TRBV10-1	15	.	.	TRBJ1-1	TGCGCCAGCAGTGAGTCCGGCAGGGCCAACACTGAAGCTTTCTTT	CASSESGRANTEAFF
TRBV11-2	18	.	.	TRBJ2-1	TGTGCCAGCAGCCGGGGACCTGAAGCCGGGACAAAGAGGGATGAGCAGTTCTTC	CASSRGPEAGTKRDEQFF
TRBV5-6	14	.	.	TRBJ1-1	TGTGCCAGCAGCGTATTGGGCGAGATCACTGAAGCTTTCTTT	CASSVLGEITEAFF
TRBV28	14	.	TRBD1	TRBJ1-2	TGTGCCAGCACCCAGACAGGGGGCTTAAGAGGCTACACCTTC	CASTQTGGLRGYTF
TRBV29-1	14	.	TRBD1	TRBJ1-1	TGCAGCGTTGAATCGTGGACAGGCAACACTGAAGCTTTCTTT	CSVESWTGNTEAFF
TRBV5-1	16	.	TRBD2	TRBJ2-1	TGCGCCAGCAGCTTGGCGACTAGCGGGATGTACAATGAGCAGTTCTTC	CASSLATSGMYNEQFF
TRBV11-2	16	.	TRBD1	TRBJ1-1	TGTGCCAGCAGGACGAACAGGGGACCTATGAACACTGAAGCTTTCTTT	CASRTNRGPMNTEAFF
TRBV9	13	.	.	TRBJ1-2	TGTGCCAGCAGCTCCTTGGGGTACTATGGCTACACCTTC	CASSSLGYYGYTF
TRBV28	15	.	.	TRBJ2-6	TGTGCCAGCAGTCCACAGGGTTCTGGGGCCAACGTCCTGACTTTC	CASSPQGSGANVLTF
TRBV20-1	11	.	.	TRBJ2-3	TGCAGTGCTCGAAGCACAGATACGCAGTATTTT	CSARSTDTQYF
TRBV9	15	.	.	TRBJ2-3	TGTGCCAGCAGCGTAGACGGGGGCGGCACAGATACGCAGTATTTT	CASSVDGGGTDTQYF
TRBV30	15	.	.	TRBJ2-5	TGTGCCTGGAGTGTACTCGGGGGCCAGGTAAAGACCCAGTACTTC	CAWSVLGGQVKTQYF
TRBV15	16	.	.	TRBJ2-6	TGTGCCACCAGCAGAGATGCTATCCCTGGGGCCAACGTCCTGACTTTC	CATSRDAIPGANVLTF
TRBV5-6	14	.	.	TRBJ2-2	TGTGCCAGCAGCCTGGGACTTAACACCGGGGAGCTGTTTTTT	CASSLGLNTGELFF
TRBV5-1	15	once	.	TRBJ2-2	TGCGCCAGCAGCTTGGCAAGGGGGAACACCGGGGAGCTGTTTTTT	CASSLARGNTGELFF
TRBV5-1	12	.	.	TRBJ2-3	TGCGCCAGCAGCACGGACGGGGATACGCAGTATTTT	CASSTDGDTQYF
TRBV19	14	.	.	TRBJ2-5	TGTGCCAGTAGTATAGGTCAGGGTAAAGAGACCCAGTACTTC	CASSIGQGKETQYF
TRBV28	12	.	.	TRBJ1-3	TGTGGCAGTACAGGCTCCGGAAACACCATATATTTT	CGSTGSGNTIYF
TRBV27	17	.	.	TRBJ1-6	TGTGCCAGCAGTACAAACACAGGAGCCCACTATAATTCACCCCTCCACTTT	CASSTNTGAHYNSPLHF
TRBV7-8	14	once	.	TRBJ1-2	TGTGCCAGCAGCCGCCTCGAAGGGACGGGCGGCTACACCTTC	CASSRLEGTGGYTF
TRBV21-1	14	.	.	TRBJ2-3	TGTGCCAGCAGCAAAGCTGCTACGACAGATACGCAGTATTTT	CASSKAATTDTQYF
TRBV7-9	14	.	.	TRBJ2-3	TGTGCCAGCCGGAGGGGTGCGGGCACAGATACGCAGTATTTT	CASRRGAGTDTQYF
TRBV28	14	.	.	TRBJ1-1	TGTGCCAGCAGTTTAGAGGCGTCGGCCACTGAAGCTTTCTTT	CASSLEASATEAFF
TRBV2	13	.	.	TRBJ2-7	TGTGCCAGCAGTGAAGTGGTTAGGGACGAGCAGTACTTC	CASSEVVRDEQYF
TRBV5-4	15	.	.	TRBJ1-1	TGTGCCAGCAGCTTGGGTCACAGGGTACCCACTGAAGCTTTCTTT	CASSLGHRVPTEAFF
TRBV4-1	16	.	TRBD1	TRBJ2-7	TGCGCCAGCAGCCATCCATCGCCGGGACAGAGCTACGAGCAGTACTTC	CASSHPSPGQSYEQYF
TRBV5-8	16	.	TRBD2	TRBJ2-2	TGTGCCAGCAGCTTTGGACTAGCGGGTCGGACCGGGGAGCTGTTTTTT	CASSFGLAGRTGELFF
TRBV6-5	14	.	TRBD1	TRBJ2-5	TGTGCCAGCAGGCCCGGGACAGGGGAAGAGACCCAGTACTTC	CASRPGTGEETQYF
TRBV4-1	16	.	.	TRBJ1-6	TGCGCCAGCAGCCAAGAGGCCGTGTATAGGAATTCACCCCTCCACTTT	CASSQEAVYRNSPLHF
TRBV4-3	16	.	.	TRBJ2-3	TGCGCCAGCAGCCAAGATCGGACGGGAGGCACAGATACGCAGTATTTT	CASSQDRTGGTDTQYF
TRBV11-2	14	.	.	TRBJ1-6	TGTGCCAGCAGCTTAACAGGGCTCAATTCACCCCTCCACTTT	CASSLTGLNSPLHF
TRBV18	16	.	.	TRBJ2-7	TGTGCCAGCTCGCCCGGGACACCCCACAACTCCTACGAGCAGTACTTC	CASSPGTPHNSYEQYF